These 30 T cell receptor beta chains came from one sample sequenced in a study of cytomegalovirus exposure and HLA in healthy donors. It was with 60 Vbeta and 13 Jbeta primers that the PCR ran. This table comes from immunoSEQ multiplex PCR, and its TCRdb copy is limited to in-frame clones, with some not included. The table has roughly 140,000 clones, roughly 79% seen once. Sequenced: PBMCs. The receptors originated from a middle-aged woman in good health and CMV-seropositive.

The chain uses TRBV5-6 and TRBJ2-1, with TRBD1 matching 9 bases. Germline loops: CDR1 SGHDT, CDR2 YYEEEE. This CDR3 contains 15 residues. Trimming at V came to 4 bases and at J to 12 bases, leaving 14 bases not matched to a gene. The CDR3 loop is CASSPGDRAGIVQFF. Written as DNA, the CDR3 is TGTGCCAGCAGCCCCGGGGACAGGGCAGGTATAGTGCAGTTCTTC.

In DNA form, the CDR3 reads TGTGCCAGCAAATCGGACTCCTACGAGCAGTACTTC. Amino acids: CASKSDSYEQYF. V usage is TRBV5-4 and J usage is TRBJ2-5; D not certain. Matching the DNA end better, TRBJ2-7 makes the J call doubtful. The CDR3 has 12 amino acids. Germline values: CDR1 SGHNT, CDR2 YYREEE (reference sequence).

This clone was counted between two and nine times. CDR3 sequence: CAIGAVNQPQHF. CDR3 nucleotide sequence: TGTGCCATCGGTGCAGTCAATCAGCCCCAGCATTTT. The chain is built from TRBV10-3 and TRBJ1-5, with D uncertain. The germline CDR1 and CDR2 sequences are ENHRY and SYGVKD. The length of the CDR3 is 12 residues. V was trimmed by 8 bases and J by 3 bases, leaving 8 bases between them.

The J gene is TRBJ2-3, the V gene TRBV5-1, with D possibly matching TRBD1 (5 bases). V was pared by 0 bases and J by 6 bases, with 8 bases between. Looked up from germline, CDR1 is SGHRS and CDR2 is YFSETQ. The CDR3 contains 13 residues. CDR3 residues: CASSLDRMDTQYF. Written as DNA, the CDR3 is TGCGCCAGCAGCTTGGACAGGATGGATACGCAGTATTTT. The complete variable domain, with remaining parts taken from reference TRBV5-1 and TRBJ2-3, reads KAGVTQTPRYLIKTRGQQVTLSCSPISGHRSVSWYQQTPGQGLQFLFEYFSETQRNKGNFPGRFSGRQFSNSRSEMNVSTLELGDSALYLCASSLDRMDTQYFGPGTRLTVL.

The chain joins TRBV29-1 to TRBJ1-4; a possible D gene is TRBD1 (5 bases). CDR1 SQVTM and CDR2 ANQGSEA come from the germline V gene. The CDR3 totals 12 residues. With 4 bases removed from V and 7 bases from J, the gap between germline ends came to 10 bases. The DNA of the CDR3 is TGCAGCGTTGCGGGGGACCCTGAAAAACTGTTTTTT. Its protein is CSVAGDPEKLFF.

The chain links TRBV18 to TRBJ2-7; D is perhaps TRBD1 (6 bases). This CDR3 comprises 16 residues. CDR1 is KGHSH and CDR2 is LQKENI in the germline V gene. Trimming left V 3 bases short and J 5 bases short, with 20 bases between. CDR3 nucleotides: TGTGCCAGCTCACCTAGCATTGGAAACAGGGTCCACGAGCAGTACTTC. Its translation: CASSPSIGNRVHEQYF.

This clone was detected a few times. CDR3 loop: CAISESAGVETQYF. In DNA form, the CDR3 reads TGTGCCATCAGTGAGTCAGCGGGGGTCGAGACCCAGTACTTC. V gene TRBV10-3 combines with J gene TRBJ2-5; TRBD2 agrees at 8 bases. Germline values: CDR1 ENHRY, CDR2 SYGVKD. V lost 0 bases to trimming and J lost 5 bases; unmatched junction nucleotides: 2. The CDR3 length is 14 residues.

The chain uses TRBV29-1 and TRBJ2-3, with 9 nucleotides matching TRBD1. Germline V gene lookup returns CDR1 SQVTM and CDR2 ANQGSEA. Trimming took 6 bases from V and 4 from J; bases not matched to a gene: 11. There are 15 residues in the CDR3. The CDR3 sequence is CSVATGGGPPDTQYF. The CDR3 region has the DNA TGCAGCGTGGCAACAGGGGGCGGGCCCCCAGATACGCAGTATTTT.

The V call is TRBV21-1, the J call TRBJ2-7; the table's D gene call, TRBD2, was not cross checked with the DNA. TRBV21-1 is a documented pseudogene. The CDR3 contains 14 residues. CDR3 residues: CASSKDRTDYEQYF. CDR3 nucleotides: TGTGCCAGCAGCAAAGATCGGACTGACTACGAGCAGTACTTC.

This clone was counted between two and nine times. The chain has TRBV14 and TRBJ2-5; TRBD1 matches 7 bases. The J call may be faulty, since TRBJ2-7 better matches the DNA end. The CDR3 covers 15 residues. Germline assignment: CDR1 SGHDN and CDR2 FVKESK. The CDR3 protein is CASSQGTANSYEQYF. CDR3 nucleotides: TGTGCCAGCTCCCAGGGGACAGCGAACTCCTACGAGCAGTACTTC.

This clone was observed a handful of times. The chain uses TRBV5-1 and TRBJ1-2, with D possibly matching TRBD1 (5 bases). V was clipped by 2 bases and J by 6 bases, with 17 bases between them. CDR1 and CDR2 from the germline V gene are SGHRS and YFSETQ. The CDR3 loop spans 15 amino acids. The CDR3 DNA reads as TGCGCCAGCAGCTTTAACGGCAGGGCCAGGGATGGCTACACCTTC. This encodes CASSFNGRARDGYTF.

In its sample, this clone was seen once. This chain connects TRBV27 to TRBJ1-2; no clear D. Germline values: CDR1 MNHEY, CDR2 SMNVEV (reference sequence). The CDR3 extends over 13 amino acids. Trimming stripped 6 bases from V and 4 bases from J, with 12 bases between. The CDR3 nucleotides read TGTGCCAGCAGCTCAGGTATTTTCTATGGCTACACCTTC. This sequence encodes CASSSGIFYGYTF.

This chain connects TRBV10-3 to TRBJ2-5, with TRBD2 identical over 12 bases. Germline V CDR1 and CDR2: ENHRY, SYGVKD. V shed 3 bases, J shed 8 bases, and the junction held 10 bases outside the gene matches. The CDR3 spans 16 residues. The DNA for the CDR3 is TGTGCCATCAGTGATACGACTAGCGGGGGAGCCGTCACCCAGTACTTC. Translating gives CAISDTTSGGAVTQYF.

This rearrangement joins TRBV25-1 to TRBJ2-1; no reliable D call. Germline CDR1 reads MGHDK; CDR2 reads SYGVNS. This CDR3 contains 15 residues. V was trimmed by 3 bases and J by 5 bases, leaving 14 bases between them. CDR3 DNA sequence: TGTGCCAGCAGTGATGGCCTAGGTGGAAACAATGAGCAGTTCTTC. It is translated as CASSDGLGGNNEQFF.

This chain links TRBV6-5 with TRBJ2-7, with D tentatively TRBD1 (6 bases). The ends were cut back, 5 bases at V and 7 bases at J, with 18 bases in the middle. The CDR3 is made up of 14 amino acids. CDR1 is MNHEY, CDR2 SVGAGI, per germline. This CDR3 reads CASSPTGQFREQYF. CDR3 DNA: TGTGCCAGCAGTCCGACCGGACAGTTTCGGGAGCAGTACTTC.

The chain recombines TRBV4-1 with TRBJ2-2; TRBD2 aligns across 10 bases. CDR1 and CDR2 from the germline V gene are MGHRA and YSYEKL. The CDR3 has 15 amino acids. V shed 6 bases, J shed 0 bases, and the junction held 1 base outside the gene matches. CDR3 loop: CASSLAGANTGELFF. The CDR3 DNA sequence: TGCGCCAGCAGTCTAGCGGGGGCGAACACCGGGGAGCTGTTTTTT.

The rearrangement uses TRBV6-1 and TRBJ1-1; 12 nucleotides match TRBD1. The CDR3 consists of 14 residues. V was clipped by 5 bases and J by 11 bases; unmatched bases: 9. Germline CDR1 is MNHNS and CDR2 is SASEGT. CDR3 region: CASSTGDRGRTAFF. In DNA, the CDR3 is TGTGCCAGCAGTACCGGGGACAGGGGGCGGACTGCTTTCTTT.

The rearrangement links TRBV7-2 to TRBJ1-1; a weak D match, TRBD1 (6 bases). V was shortened by 8 bases and J by 2 bases, with 18 bases between the two germline ends. CDR1 is SGHTA and CDR2 is FQGNSA in the germline V gene. This CDR3 has 15 residues. The CDR3 coding sequence is TGTGCCAGCGGCAGGCCCGGGACACTAAACACTGAAGCTTTCTTT. Translated: CASGRPGTLNTEAFF.

J is TRBJ2-4 and V is TRBV11-2; no reliable D call. Trimming left V 0 bases short and J 3 bases short, with 12 bases between. This CDR3 contains 16 residues. CDR1 is SGHAT, CDR2 FQNNGV, per germline. CDR3 amino acids: CASSLEPGINKNIQYF. In DNA form, the CDR3 reads TGTGCCAGCAGCTTAGAGCCAGGAATTAACAAAAACATTCAGTACTTC.

This chain links TRBV5-1 with TRBJ1-3; 9 bases fit TRBD1. This CDR3 region has 15 residues. J was trimmed by 3 bases and V by 4 bases; bases with no gene match: 5. Germline V CDR1 and CDR2: SGHRS, YFSETQ. CDR3 DNA: TGCGCCAGCAGCATGGGACAGGGCAGTGGAAACACCATATATTTT. Its translation is CASSMGQGSGNTIYF.

The CDR3 nucleotides read TGTGCCAGCACCATCCCCGGGACAGGGCCTGATGGCTACACCTTC. Protein: CASTIPGTGPDGYTF. The gene calls are TRBV6-1 and TRBJ1-2, with TRBD1 matching 9 bases. Germline lookup yields CDR1 MNHNS and CDR2 SASEGT. Trimming cost V 7 bases and J 6 bases; bases outside gene matches: 12. This CDR3 region has 15 residues.

The genes are TRBV28 and TRBJ2-7, with 10 bases aligning to TRBD1. The CDR3 is 14 amino acids. The V gene end was trimmed by 6 bases and the J gene end by 6 bases; junction bases not matched to a gene: 8. The germline gives CDR1 MDHEN, CDR2 SYDVKM. The CDR3 region is CASRLGQGSFEQYF. The CDR3 DNA reads as TGTGCCAGCAGATTGGGACAGGGGTCTTTCGAGCAGTACTTC.

The rearrangement uses TRBV6-6 and TRBJ2-7, with 9 positions matching TRBD2. There are 14 residues in the CDR3. Per germline, CDR1 MNHNY and CDR2 SVGAGI (reference sequence). The junction had 6 bases not matched to a gene; V was cut back by 6 bases and J by 3 bases. CDR3 sequence: CASREGGGDYEQYF. The DNA of the CDR3 is TGTGCCAGCAGGGAGGGCGGGGGGGACTACGAGCAGTACTTC.

The chain recombines TRBV10-3 with TRBJ1-5, with D maybe TRBD1 (6 bases). The CDR3 is made up of 14 amino acids. Germline V gene lookup returns CDR1 ENHRY and CDR2 SYGVKD. V was shortened by 4 bases and J by 6 bases, with 13 bases between the two germline ends. The CDR3 sequence is CAISASQGFQPQHF. CDR3 in DNA: TGTGCCATCAGTGCGTCCCAGGGGTTTCAGCCCCAGCATTTT.

This clone was counted only a few times. The chain recombines TRBV5-6 with TRBJ2-7; no reliable D call. V lost 4 bases to trimming and J lost 0 bases, with 14 bases between them. This CDR3 region has 15 residues. Germline lookup yields CDR1 SGHDT and CDR2 YYEEEE. The DNA of the CDR3 is TGTGCCAGCAGCGGTACCTGGGCCAGCTCCTACGAGCAGTACTTC. This encodes CASSGTWASSYEQYF.

The rearrangement uses TRBV7-2 and TRBJ1-2; TRBD1 might be the D (5 bases). The V and J ends lost 6 bases and 14 bases respectively, with 19 bases between them. Germline-derived CDR1 and CDR2 are SGHTA and FQGNSA. This CDR3 is 12 amino acids long. CDR3 in amino acids: CASSRTVEGSTF. The CDR3 DNA reads as TGTGCCAGCAGTCGTACAGTGGAGGGGTCTACCTTC.

This rearrangement joins TRBV10-3 to TRBJ2-3, with D unclear. CDR1 ENHRY and CDR2 SYGVKD come from the germline V gene. The CDR3 is 12 residues long. Trimming took off 6 bases at V and 5 bases at J, with 9 bases between the two ends. CDR3 nucleotide sequence: TGTGCCATCAGCCCGCGAGGAGATACGCAGTATTTT. Its protein is CAISPRGDTQYF.

The chain carries TRBV2 and TRBJ2-5; 9 nucleotides match TRBD1. The tail of the sequence fits TRBJ2-7 better, so the J call may be wrong. Looked up from germline, CDR1 is SNHLY and CDR2 is FYNNEI. This CDR3 is built from 14 residues. The CDR3 sequence: CARESGTGSYEQYF. The CDR3 bases are TGTGCCAGAGAATCCGGGACAGGGTCTTACGAGCAGTACTTC.

V and J are TRBV7-3 and TRBJ2-2; 10 positions match TRBD2. The J segment lost 5 bases and the V segment lost 5 bases, leaving 8 bases of the junction unmatched. Germline V CDR1 and CDR2: SGHTA, FQGTGA. The CDR3 sequence is 16 residues long. The CDR3 spells CASSPLAGGYTGELFF. CDR3 DNA sequence: TGTGCCAGCAGCCCATTAGCGGGGGGATATACCGGGGAGCTGTTTTTT.

This clone was counted only a few times. The chain uses TRBV6-6 and TRBJ2-1; the match to TRBD2 covers 9 bases. V trimming: 7 bases; J trimming: 1 base; junction bases outside the gene matches: 5. Per germline, CDR1 MNHNY and CDR2 SVGAGI (reference sequence). CDR3 length: 15 amino acids. CDR3 DNA sequence: TGTGCCAGCACTGGCGGGGGGGCGTCCTACAATGAGCAGTTCTTC. Translated: CASTGGGASYNEQFF.